These 27 T cell receptor beta chains came from one sample sequenced in a study of T cells in Graves' hyperthyroidism and ophthalmopathy (dated by TCRdb to the late 2010s). Libraries were constructed by multiplex PCR. This sample was sequenced with an Illumina HiSeq 2000. The TCR beta CDR3 regions were amplified from RNA transcripts. The TCR CDR3 was subjected to a first round of RT-PCR using the HTBI primer set and the Qiagen OneStep RT-PCR kit. TCRdb reworked the public reads: Q25 trimming with fastp, MiXCR clone assembly, productive beta chains retained. A single entry per CDR3 protein holds the most common genes and DNA from its merged rows. The sample records 300,000 to 400,000 distinct CDR3 sequences, about 15% of which are singletons. The ten largest make up roughly a fifth of the sample. The sequenced sample consisted of blood. Receptors originate from a young woman with Graves' ophthalmopathy.

This clonotype was picked up a small number of times. The chain uses TRBV25-1 and TRBJ1-2; D is uncertain. This CDR3 region has 13 residues. The V gene's germline CDR1 is MGHDK and CDR2 SYGVNS. The V and J ends lost 9 bases and 2 bases respectively, with 13 bases between them. CDR3 sequence reads: CARQNSWNYGYTF. The CDR3 coding sequence is TGTGCCAGGCAAAACAGCTGGAACTATGGCTACACCTTC.

This clonotype showed up many times. The chain uses TRBV5-6 and TRBJ2-7, with D perhaps TRBD1 (6 bases). The germline CDR1 and CDR2 sequences are SGHDT and YYEEEE. V shed 4 bases and J shed 4 bases, with 12 bases lying between them. CDR3 length equals 13 residues. The CDR3 reads CASSPDSGYEQYF. The CDR3 coding sequence is TGTGCCAGCAGCCCGGACAGTGGGTACGAGCAGTACTTC.

This clonotype was counted at least ten times. V is TRBV11-1 and J is TRBJ1-1; D is undetermined. This CDR3 spans 14 amino acids. V dropped 2 bases and J dropped 5 bases, with 12 bases sitting between them. Germline V gene data show CDR1 as SGHAT and CDR2 as FQDESV (reference sequence). The CDR3 reads CASSLWGVSTEAFF. The CDR3 region has the DNA TGTGCCAGCAGCTTATGGGGTGTAAGTACTGAAGCTTTCTTT. The full variable domain, with the rest looked up from reference TRBV11-1 and TRBJ1-1, is EAEVAQSPRYKITEKSQAVAFWCDPISGHATLYWYRQILGQGPELLVQFQDESVVDDSQLPKDRFSAERLKGVDSTLKIQPAELGDSAMYLCASSLWGVSTEAFFGQGTRLTVV.

This clonotype occurred many times. This chain connects TRBV30 to TRBJ1-1, with 7 nucleotides matching TRBD1. The CDR3 has 11 amino acids. Germline CDR1 and CDR2: GTSNPN and SVGIG (reference sequence). The J segment lost 1 base and the V segment lost 8 bases, leaving 1 base of the junction unmatched. The CDR3 sequence: CAGDRNTEAFF. The DNA for the CDR3 is TGTGCCGGGGACAGGAACACTGAAGCTTTCTTT.

This clonotype occurred many times. J is TRBJ2-7 and V is TRBV7-8, with 7 bases identical to TRBD1. V shed 5 bases and J 9 bases; nucleotides not matched to a gene: 10. Looked up from germline, CDR1 is SGHVS and CDR2 is FQNEAQ. The CDR3 loop spans 13 amino acids. CDR3 amino acids: CASSQGQSGPQYF. The CDR3 coding sequence is TGTGCCAGCAGCCAGGGACAGTCAGGGCCGCAGTACTTC.

In its sample, this clonotype was seen many times. V gene TRBV27 combines with J gene TRBJ2-1, with 11 bases that match TRBD2. The CDR3 is 17 amino acids. Germline values: CDR1 MNHEY, CDR2 SMNVEV (reference sequence). V dropped 7 bases and J dropped 6; count of bases not matched to a gene: 14. The CDR3 is CASTLKESLAGGNEQFF. In DNA form, the CDR3 reads TGTGCCAGCACTCTAAAAGAGAGTCTAGCGGGGGGCAATGAGCAGTTCTTC.

The table lists this clonotype with many counts. The V call is TRBV20-1, the J call TRBJ1-2, with 10 bases lining up with TRBD1. The CDR3 is made up of 14 amino acids. V lost 6 bases to trimming and J lost 0 bases; unmatched junction nucleotides: 4. CDR1 is DFQATT and CDR2 is SNEGSKA in the germline V gene (reference sequence). The CDR3 nucleotides read TGCAGTGCGGAAGGGACAGGGGCTAACTATGGCTACACCTTC. This sequence encodes CSAEGTGANYGYTF.

In its sample, this clonotype was seen many times. The rearrangement joins TRBV2 to TRBJ1-2, with unresolved D. V lost 6 bases and J 5 bases, leaving 4 bases between the germline ends. The CDR3 runs 10 residues. Germline assignment: CDR1 SNHLY and CDR2 FYNNEI. The chain's CDR3 is CASRPYGYTF. In DNA form, the CDR3 reads TGTGCCAGCAGGCCTTATGGCTACACCTTC.

The chain couples TRBV20-1 to TRBJ2-4, with D possibly TRBD2 on 5 matching bases. V lost 2 bases and J lost 0, with 14 bases in between. The CDR3 spans 16 residues. Germline V gives CDR1 DFQATT, CDR2 SNEGSKA (reference sequence). This CDR3 reads CSARPPAELAKNIQYF. The CDR3 coding sequence is TGCAGTGCTAGACCCCCAGCGGAGCTAGCCAAAAACATTCAGTACTTC.

Ten or more counts support this clonotype. This rearrangement joins TRBV25-1 to TRBJ2-7; no clear D gene. Germline lookup yields CDR1 MGHDK and CDR2 SYGVNS. The CDR3 contains 15 residues. V lost 2 bases, J lost 0 bases, and 11 bases lay in between. The CDR3: CASSEGSAGSYEQYF. CDR3 sequence (DNA): TGTGCCAGCAGTGAAGGTTCCGCCGGCTCCTACGAGCAGTACTTC.

This clonotype was picked up many times. The gene calls are TRBV7-9 and TRBJ1-1, with 9 bases identical to TRBD1. CDR3 length: 16 amino acids. V dropped 6 bases and J dropped 0; count of bases not matched to a gene: 8. Per the germline V gene, CDR1 is SEHNR and CDR2 is FQNEAQ (reference sequence). CDR3 nucleotides: TGTGCCAGCAGAACTACAGGGGGCGGCATGAACACTGAAGCTTTCTTT. It specifies CASRTTGGGMNTEAFF.

There are many counts of this clonotype. The gene calls are TRBV3-1 and TRBJ1-6; TRBD1 might be the D (5 bases). The germline CDR1 and CDR2 sequences are LGHDT and YNNKEL (reference sequence). V gave up 1 base and J gave up 5 bases, with 9 bases separating them. The CDR3 spans 15 residues. The CDR3 sequence: CASSQAGRDNSPLHF. DNA for the CDR3: TGTGCCAGCAGCCAAGCGGGACGGGATAATTCACCCCTCCACTTT. Combining the CDR3 with reference TRBV3-1 and TRBJ1-6 gives the whole variable domain DTAVSQTPKYLVTQMGNDKSIKCEQNLGHDTMYWYKQDSKKFLKIMFSYNNKELIINETVPNRFSPKSPDKAHLNLHINSLELGDSAVYFCASSQAGRDNSPLHFGNGTRLTVT.

In its sample, this clonotype was seen a few times. The J gene is TRBJ2-1, the V gene TRBV5-6, with 10 nucleotides matching TRBD2. Germline loops: CDR1 SGHDT, CDR2 YYEEEE. This CDR3 has 18 amino acids. Trimming took 0 bases from V and 0 from J; bases not matched to a gene: 6. CDR3 sequence: CASSLDTSGVSSYNEQFF. The CDR3, as DNA: TGTGCCAGCAGCTTGGATACTAGCGGGGTGAGCTCCTACAATGAGCAGTTCTTC.

This clonotype was recorded at least ten times. The V and J genes are TRBV12-3 or TRBV12-4 and TRBJ2-1; D gene uncertain. V lost 5 bases and J lost 10, with 6 bases in between. The CDR3 has 10 residues. The CDR3: CASSVREQFF. The CDR3 bases are TGTGCCAGCAGTGTTAGGGAGCAGTTCTTC.

The V call is TRBV19, the J call TRBJ1-5; possible D gene TRBD1, 6 bases. V lost 4 bases and J 4 bases, leaving 11 bases between the germline ends. This CDR3 region has 14 residues. CDR1 is LNHDA and CDR2 is SQIVND in the germline V gene (reference sequence). CDR3 coding DNA: TGTGCCAGTAGTAACCGGGGGCGAAATCAGCCCCAGCATTTT. This encodes CASSNRGRNQPQHF.

This clonotype was observed a single time. A read error is possible here, since a much larger clone lies one base away. The chain recombines TRBV15 with TRBJ2-3, with D unclear. CDR1 is LNHNV, CDR2 YYDKDF, per germline (reference sequence). The CDR3 has 12 residues. CDR3: CTTSRATDTQYF. The CDR3 DNA is TGTACCACCAGCAGAGCCACAGATACGCAGTATTTT.

This clonotype was counted ten times or more. The DNA for the CDR3 is TGTGCCAGCTCACCCGCCGGGACATCCGAGCAGTACTTC. Protein sequence: CASSPAGTSEQYF. This rearrangement joins TRBV18 to TRBJ2-7, with a possible D match to TRBD1 (6 bases). The CDR3 is 13 residues long. Germline lookup yields CDR1 KGHSH and CDR2 LQKENI. The V gene lost 3 bases and the J gene lost 6 bases, with 12 bases spanning the gap. Supplemented by reference TRBV18 and TRBJ2-7, the full variable domain reads NAGVMQNPRHLVRRRGQEARLRCSPMKGHSHVYWYRQLPEEGLKFMVYLQKENIIDESGMPKERFSAEFPKEGPSILRIQQVVRGDSAAYFCASSPAGTSEQYFGPGTRLTVT.

In its sample, this clonotype was seen many times. The chain uses TRBV2 and TRBJ2-7; D unresolved. CDR1 and CDR2 from the germline V gene are SNHLY and FYNNEI. The germline V and J ends were trimmed by 10 bases and 6 bases, with 16 bases remaining between them. CDR3 length: 12 residues. CDR3 nucleotide sequence: TGTGCCACCACAGCCTTAAGCCTCGAGCAGTACTTC. Translation gives CATTALSLEQYF.

The table lists this clonotype with many counts. CDR3 amino acids: CSVTGGGNTEAFF. The CDR3 DNA is TGCAGCGTAACAGGGGGAGGGAACACTGAAGCTTTCTTT. The chain couples TRBV29-1 to TRBJ1-1; 8 bases align to TRBD1. The germline V gene encodes CDR1 SQVTM and CDR2 ANQGSEA. This CDR3 is built from 13 residues. V trimming: 6 bases; J trimming: 1 base; junction bases outside the gene matches: 4. Together with reference TRBV29-1 and TRBJ1-1, the CDR3 gives the full variable domain: SAVISQKPSRDICQRGTSLTIQCQVDSQVTMMFWYRQQPGQSLTLIATANQGSEATYESGFVIDKFPISRPNLTFSTLTVSNMSPEDSSIYLCSVTGGGNTEAFFGQGTRLTVV.

This clonotype was observed at least ten times. The chain has TRBV28 and TRBJ2-5, with 8 bases aligning to TRBD1. V shed 4 bases, J shed 14 bases, and the junction held 15 bases outside the gene matches. CDR1 is MDHEN and CDR2 is SYDVKM in the germline V gene. The CDR3 runs to 14 residues. This CDR3 reads CASSSGSSGGEGYF. The CDR3 coding sequence is TGTGCCAGCAGTTCCGGTAGTTCAGGGGGCGAGGGATACTTC.

The sample holds many counts of this clonotype. This sequence joins TRBV12-3 or TRBV12-4 and TRBJ2-2; D ambiguous. CDR3 length: 13 amino acids. The V and J ends lost 8 bases and 4 bases respectively, with 11 bases between them. The CDR3 spells CASAQAITGELFF. CDR3 coding DNA: TGTGCCAGCGCCCAGGCGATCACCGGGGAGCTGTTTTTT.

This clonotype was detected many times. V usage is TRBV12-3 or TRBV12-4 and J usage is TRBJ2-1; D is perhaps TRBD2 (5 bases). The CDR3 runs to 14 residues. V was shortened by 5 bases and J by 6 bases, with 14 bases between the two germline ends. The DNA for the CDR3 is TGTGCCAGCAGTCCCTCCCCGAGGGCCAATGAGCAGTTCTTC. This sequence encodes CASSPSPRANEQFF.

There are many counts of this clonotype. J is TRBJ2-3 and V is TRBV7-2; TRBD2 agrees at 8 bases. The CDR3 covers 13 residues. Germline V gives CDR1 SGHTA, CDR2 FQGNSA. V lost 3 bases to trimming and J lost 4 bases; unmatched junction nucleotides: 0. The CDR3 nucleotides read TGTGCCAGCAGCTTGGGACTAGCAGATACGCAGTATTTT. Protein product: CASSLGLADTQYF.

This clonotype was seen many times. The genes are TRBV27 and TRBJ2-3; D gene unclear. This CDR3 has 15 residues. CDR1 MNHEY and CDR2 SMNVEV come from the germline V gene (reference sequence). Trimming left V 3 bases short and J 2 bases short, with 12 bases between. The CDR3 nucleotides are TGTGCCAGCAGTTTGCATGGCGGTTCCACAGATACGCAGTATTTT. Amino acid sequence: CASSLHGGSTDTQYF.

At least ten counts were recorded for this clonotype. This chain joins TRBV20-1 and TRBJ2-7; TRBD1 aligns across 9 bases. Germline V lookup: CDR1 DFQATT, CDR2 SNEGSKA (reference sequence). The CDR3 extends over 15 amino acids. The trim removed 2 bases at V and 4 bases at J, leaving 9 bases unmatched. CDR3 sequence (DNA): TGCAGTGCTAGATCGAACAGGGGGCGGTCTTACGAGCAGTACTTC. Residues: CSARSNRGRSYEQYF.

V gene TRBV7-9 combines with J gene TRBJ2-5; unclear D gene. V lost 5 bases and J 0 bases, leaving 10 bases between the germline ends. The germline V gene encodes CDR1 SEHNR and CDR2 FQNEAQ (reference sequence). This CDR3 has 14 amino acids. For the CDR3, the DNA is TGTGCCAGCAGCCTGAGCCAGCACCAAGAGACCCAGTACTTC. It specifies CASSLSQHQETQYF.

The sample holds many counts of this clonotype. The genes are TRBV2 and TRBJ2-5; D gene uncertain. Trimming took off 5 bases at V and 1 base at J, with 11 bases between the two ends. Germline-derived CDR1 and CDR2 are SNHLY and FYNNEI. The CDR3 is made up of 14 amino acids. Here the CDR3 reads CASSSGFAQETQYF. Here the CDR3 DNA reads TGTGCCAGCAGTTCTGGTTTCGCCCAAGAGACCCAGTACTTC.